The sample holds a few counts of the clone carrying this T cell receptor beta chain. Its target is unknown. This CDR3 is built from 15 residues. V shed 2 bases and J shed 15 bases, with 23 bases lying between them. Germline values: CDR1 MNHEY, CDR2 SVGAGI. This entry belongs to a study of blood T cells in healthy people across ages. Broader study findings: Observed TCR beta diversity per million T cells went down as age went up. This fall followed a roughly linear course with age. Whereas aged donors had fewer naive CD4+ cells, long-lived donors had more of them and higher diversity.

Combining a sample-barcoded 5' primer with a J-beta primer mix, a second PCR ran for about 7 to 12 cycles. Each cDNA molecule carried a tag from a template-switch adaptor that contained 12 random nucleotides. TCRdb reprocessed the 5' RACE reads with MiXCR, giving one entry per CDR3 protein. The data show some 550,000 distinct CDR3 sequences, roughly 48% seen once. The sequenced sample was blood. This sequence originates from a man of 80 years or more in good health. This chain uses TRBV6-5 with TRBJ2-1; a possible D gene is TRBD2 (5 bases). CDR3 in amino acids: CASSYAGRRIEVLFF. As DNA, the CDR3 is TGTGCCAGCAGTTACGCGGGCCGGCGGATTGAGGTTCTGTTCTTC.